This T cell receptor beta chain emerged from a study of blood T cell repertoires in COVID-19. The protocol was immunoSEQ multiplex PCR, while the TCRdb copy is restricted to in-frame clones and leaves out a portion. The sample comprises 45,000 to 55,000 clones, roughly 80% of which are singletons, and 7% to 8.5% rests with the top ten. Germline loops: CDR1 GTSNPN, CDR2 SVGIG (reference sequence). The ends lost 2 bases at V and 2 bases at J; junction bases unmatched: 3. The CDR3 sequence is 14 residues long. The sequence derives from a man aged 60 to 75 with active COVID-19. This chain links TRBV30 with TRBJ1-3; 7 nucleotides line up with TRBD1. Sequencing was done on a sample of peripheral blood. The CDR3 DNA follows: TGTGCCTGGAGTCTGACAGGGCCTGGAAACACCATATATTTT. Translated, it gives CAWSLTGPGNTIYF. Full variable domain (missing parts from reference TRBV30 and TRBJ1-3): SQTIHQWPATLVQPVGSPLSLECTVEGTSNPNLYWYRQAAGRGLQLLFYSVGIGQISSEVPQNLSASRPQDRQFILSSKKLLLSDSGFYLCAWSLTGPGNTIYFGEGSWLTVV.